Following are 4 T cell receptor beta chains from one sample sequenced in a study of PD-L1 blockade in urothelial cancer. Time point denoted: peripheral blood 6 weeks after treatment start. Measured with immunoSEQ multiplex PCR; TCRdb has only the in-frame clones, and not every one. Of tens of thousands of clones in the sample, 75% to 90% were seen once. The starting material was PBMCs, obtained around atezolizumab (anti-PD-L1) treatment. These TCRs come from a man aged 55 to 70 with urothelial cancer.

This clone was detected once. The chain has TRBV30 and TRBJ1-2, with a tentative D call TRBD1 (5 bases). V was clipped by 2 bases and J by 1 base, with 14 bases between them. This CDR3 spans 15 amino acids. The germline V gene has CDR1 GTSNPN and CDR2 SVGIG (reference sequence). The CDR3 reads CAWSSQVRLNYGYTF. CDR3 DNA sequence: TGTGCCTGGAGTTCACAGGTCCGACTTAACTATGGCTACACCTTC.

V gene TRBV21-1 combines with J gene TRBJ2-4; the table's D call, TRBD1, was not checked against the DNA. TRBV21-1 is deemed a pseudogene. The CDR3 runs 18 residues. For the CDR3, the DNA is TGTGCCAGCAGCAAAGTACGGCGGGGACAGCTAGCCAAAAACATTCAGTACTTC. As protein: CASSKVRRGQLAKNIQYF.

The rearrangement uses TRBV7-9 and TRBJ1-3; a possible D gene is TRBD1 (5 bases). Germline V gene sequence: CDR1 SEHNR, CDR2 FQNEAQ (reference sequence). The CDR3 runs 14 residues. The V gene lost 3 bases and the J gene lost 2 bases, with 8 bases spanning the gap. CDR3 sequence reads: CASSLGGTGNTIYF. The CDR3 coding sequence is TGTGCCAGCAGCTTGGGGGGGACTGGAAACACCATATATTTT.

This chain joins TRBV5-6 and TRBJ2-5, with TRBD1 identical over 8 bases. The CDR3 has 14 residues. Per germline, CDR1 SGHDT and CDR2 YYEEEE. V shed 0 bases, J shed 7 bases, and the junction held 5 bases outside the gene matches. CDR3 DNA sequence: TGTGCCAGCAGCTTGGAGGCAGGGGGCTTGACCCAGTACTTC. Its translation is CASSLEAGGLTQYF.